This T cell receptor (beta chain) is from a study of beta chain features in type 1 diabetes. As for the study in general: Cell yields, gender and age were similar in healthy donors and patients. General study results and limits: Naive, central memory and regulatory TCRB repertoires appeared more similar among patients than healthy donors. Shorter templates might be favored by PCR, equally in patients and controls.

Expressed TCRB transcripts were sequenced because the entire RNA isolate underwent reverse transcription. Deep immunoSEQ sequencing covered naive, central memory and regulatory T cell samples. Produced via immunoSEQ multiplex PCR; TCRdb's table is partial and in-frame only. The sample has approximately 380,000 clones; around 16% are singletons. Germline CDR1 GTSNPN, CDR2 SVGIG (reference sequence). CDR3 length: 13 residues. V lost 0 bases and J lost 6, with 9 bases in between. Comment on this clone: What it binds is not known.

The sequence derives from a woman aged 18 to 35 in good health. The chain links TRBV30 to TRBJ2-1; D may be TRBD2 (5 bases). The specimen sequenced was naive CD4+ T cells from blood. CDR3 protein: CAWSVLRANEQFF. The DNA of the CDR3 is TGTGCCTGGAGTGTACTGAGGGCCAATGAGCAGTTCTTC.